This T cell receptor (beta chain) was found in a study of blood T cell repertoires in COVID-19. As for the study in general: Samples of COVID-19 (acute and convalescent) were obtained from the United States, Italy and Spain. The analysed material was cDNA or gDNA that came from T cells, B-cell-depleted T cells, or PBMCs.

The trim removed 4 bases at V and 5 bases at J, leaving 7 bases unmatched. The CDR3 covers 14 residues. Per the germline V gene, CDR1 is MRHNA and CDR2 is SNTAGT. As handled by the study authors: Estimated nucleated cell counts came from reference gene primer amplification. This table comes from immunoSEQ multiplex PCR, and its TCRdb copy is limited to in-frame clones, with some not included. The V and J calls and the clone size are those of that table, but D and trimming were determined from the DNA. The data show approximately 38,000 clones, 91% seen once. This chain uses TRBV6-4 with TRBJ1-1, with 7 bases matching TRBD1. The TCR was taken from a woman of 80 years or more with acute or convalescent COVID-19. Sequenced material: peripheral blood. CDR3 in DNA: TGTGCCAGCAGTGCTCACAGGGGAAATACTGAAGCTTTCTTT. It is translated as CASSAHRGNTEAFF.